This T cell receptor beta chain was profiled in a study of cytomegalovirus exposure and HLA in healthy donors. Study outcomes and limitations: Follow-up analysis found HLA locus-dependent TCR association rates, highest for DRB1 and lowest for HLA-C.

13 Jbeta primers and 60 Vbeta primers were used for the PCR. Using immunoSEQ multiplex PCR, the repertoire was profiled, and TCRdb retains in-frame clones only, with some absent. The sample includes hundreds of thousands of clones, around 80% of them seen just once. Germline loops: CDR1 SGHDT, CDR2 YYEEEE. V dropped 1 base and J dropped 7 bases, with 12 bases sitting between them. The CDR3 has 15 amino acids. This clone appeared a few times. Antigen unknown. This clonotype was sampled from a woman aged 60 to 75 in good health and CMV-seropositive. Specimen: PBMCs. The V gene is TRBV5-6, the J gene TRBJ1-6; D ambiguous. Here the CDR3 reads CASSLSGRSNSPLHF. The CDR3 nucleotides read TGTGCCAGCAGCTTGTCGGGGAGGTCGAATTCACCCCTCCACTTT.